This T cell receptor beta chain was recorded in a study of CD8+ T cells in alopecia areata. Regarding the study as a whole: Lesional scalp exceeded normal scalp in clonality, especially in alopecia totalis/universalis. In blood and scalp, many expanded lesional clones persisted during tofacitinib. There were also resident alphabeta T cells of normal skin sequenced in scalp samples.

This clone was counted once. Its antigen is unidentified. After isolation, RNA underwent reverse transcription to generate cDNA as the sequencing template. The assay was immunoSEQ multiplex PCR, and TCRdb's table has in-frame clones only and misses some. The table records approximately 110,000 clones, 50% to 75% of them present only once. Noted treatment: oral pan-JAK inhibitor, 5-10 mg twice daily. As part of sample collection, lesional scalp punch biopsies and peripheral blood were taken from alopecia areata patients. Germline assignment: CDR1 MNHEY and CDR2 SVGAGI. CDR3 length: 15 amino acids. Between the trimmed V and J ends, which lost 0 bases and 4 bases, there was a span of 10 bases.

This rearrangement joins TRBV6-5 to TRBJ1-5; maybe TRBD1 (5 bases). The TCR comes from a human donor with alopecia areata. The material was CD8+ T cells sorted from blood, obtained at week 24, from a patient treated with tofacitinib. In DNA form, the CDR3 reads TGTGCCAGCAGTTACTCCCGGGGCGGGAATCAGCCCCAGCATTTT. It yields the protein CASSYSRGGNQPQHF.